The rows below give T cell receptor beta chains drawn from one sample of a study of blood T cell repertoires in COVID-19. Sequenced by immunoSEQ multiplex PCR; TCRdb stores in-frame clones only, minus some. The sample includes 30,000 to 45,000 clones, roughly 80% of them seen just once. Sequencing was performed on peripheral blood. The receptors derive from a human donor in a cohort sampled during active COVID-19. The CDR3 runs from the conserved cysteine through the conserved F or W. D genes are given only for firm matches. The size entry is marked missing in some rows and otherwise reads once, few, many or a size class.

.	TRBJ1-1	TRBD1	TRBV7-2	CASSLSGGYTEAFF	TGTGCCAGCAGCTTATCAGGGGGCTACACTGAAGCTTTCTTT
.	TRBJ1-1	.	TRBV4-2	CASSQDLNSGSTAFF	TGTGCCAGCAGCCAAGATCTTAATTCAGGGTCAACAGCTTTCTTT
.	TRBJ1-2	.	TRBV6-4	CASSDLEGGSGYTF	TGTGCCAGCAGTGACCTCGAGGGCGGTAGCGGCTACACCTTC
.	TRBJ1-1	.	TRBV12-3/TRBV12-4	CASSFSTGTEAFF	TGTGCCAGCAGTTTTAGTACAGGGACTGAAGCTTTCTTT
.	TRBJ2-7	TRBD1	TRBV5-6	CASDRGQAKGYEQYF	TGTGCCAGCGATAGAGGACAGGCGAAAGGCTACGAGCAGTACTTC
.	TRBJ2-3	.	TRBV7-8	CASSLGTSRTDTQYF	TGTGCCAGCAGCCTTGGGACTTCCCGCACAGATACGCAGTATTTT
once	TRBJ1-2	.	TRBV28	CASNTGPYGYTF	TGTGCCAGCAATACAGGACCCTATGGCTACACCTTC
.	TRBJ2-7	.	TRBV6-2/TRBV6-3	CASSYLVSYEQYF	TGTGCCAGCAGTTACTTAGTCTCCTACGAGCAGTACTTC
.	TRBJ2-3	.	TRBV5-1	CASSLAQGIDTQYF	TGCGCCAGCAGCTTGGCCCAGGGGATAGATACGCAGTATTTT
.	TRBJ2-3	TRBD1	TRBV19	CASSIGTGGVVDTQYF	TGTGCCAGTAGTATCGGGACAGGGGGGGTAGTAGATACGCAGTATTTT
.	TRBJ1-5	.	TRBV6-2/TRBV6-3	CASSPQRPPEPQHF	TGTGCCAGCAGTCCCCAGCGTCCACCTGAGCCCCAGCATTTT
.	TRBJ1-4	TRBD1	TRBV6-6	CASSRDRGISANEKLFF	TGTGCCAGCAGTCGGGACAGGGGAATTTCAGCTAATGAAAAACTGTTTTTT
.	TRBJ2-7	.	TRBV9	CASSVGGNGPYEQYF	TGTGCCAGCAGCGTAGGCGGGAATGGACCCTACGAGCAGTACTTC
.	TRBJ1-3	.	TRBV12-5	CASGSLTVPIYF	TGTGCTAGTGGTTCGTTGACAGTCCCCATATATTTT
few	TRBJ1-2	.	TRBV6-5	CASRLTRFNYGYTF	TGTGCCAGCAGACTGACAAGGTTCAACTATGGCTACACCTTC
.	TRBJ1-5	.	TRBV7-2	CASSLVYGEVSNQPQHF	TGTGCCAGCAGCTTAGTGTATGGGGAGGTGAGCAATCAGCCCCAGCATTTT